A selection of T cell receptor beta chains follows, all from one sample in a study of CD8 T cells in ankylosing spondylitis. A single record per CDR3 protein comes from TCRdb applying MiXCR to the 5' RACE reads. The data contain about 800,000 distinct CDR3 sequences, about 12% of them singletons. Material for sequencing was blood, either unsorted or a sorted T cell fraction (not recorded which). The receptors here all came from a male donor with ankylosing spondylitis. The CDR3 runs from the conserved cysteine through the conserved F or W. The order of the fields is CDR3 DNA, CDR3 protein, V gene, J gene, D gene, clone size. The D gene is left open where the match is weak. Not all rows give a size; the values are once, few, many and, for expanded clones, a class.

DNA: TGTGCCAGCAGCTCGGGACTAGCGGGGGGTTATACGCAGTATTTT
CDR3: CASSSGLAGGYTQYF
V: TRBV7-6
J: TRBJ2-3
D: TRBD2
size: -

DNA: TGTGCCAGCAGCCTGGCTAGCGGGAGTTTAGGTACGCAGTATTTT
CDR3: CASSLASGSLGTQYF
V: TRBV11-2
J: TRBJ2-3
D: TRBD2
size: few

DNA: TGTGCCAGCATATACAGGGAAGGGACCTCCTACAATGAGCAGTTCTTC
CDR3: CASIYREGTSYNEQFF
V: TRBV6-2/TRBV6-3
J: TRBJ2-1
D: -
size: few

DNA: TGTGCCAGCAGCCGTCCAGGGGACGAGCAGTACTTC
CDR3: CASSRPGDEQYF
V: TRBV5-5
J: TRBJ2-7
D: -
size: few

DNA: TGTGCCAGCAGCCCCTGGGACAGGGATGAGCAGTTCTTC
CDR3: CASSPWDRDEQFF
V: TRBV28
J: TRBJ2-1
D: TRBD1
size: -

DNA: TGTGCCAGCTGGGATACCTTGGGGGGATACGAGCAGTACTTC
CDR3: CASWDTLGGYEQYF
V: TRBV6-1
J: TRBJ2-7
D: -
size: -

DNA: TGTGCCAGCAGCTTGGGCCTTACAACTCCCGGGGAGCTGTTTTTT
CDR3: CASSLGLTTPGELFF
V: TRBV7-2
J: TRBJ2-2
D: -
size: many

DNA: TGTGCCAGCAGCCACGGGAGGGAGACCCAGTACTTC
CDR3: CASSHGRETQYF
V: TRBV14
J: TRBJ2-5
D: TRBD2
size: -

DNA: TGCGCCAGCAGACCGCTGGGACATGTACGTGACGAGCAGTACTTC
CDR3: CASRPLGHVRDEQYF
V: TRBV4-1
J: TRBJ2-7
D: -
size: -

DNA: TGTGCCAGCAGCCGGGACCCAGACCCCAATGAGCAGTTCTTC
CDR3: CASSRDPDPNEQFF
V: TRBV4-2
J: TRBJ2-1
D: -
size: -

DNA: TGTGCCAGCAGTCCCGGGACAAATACCTACGAGCAGTACTTC
CDR3: CASSPGTNTYEQYF
V: TRBV25-1
J: TRBJ2-7
D: -
size: -

DNA: TGTGCCAGCAGCGGGGGGATCTACAATGAGCAGTTCTTC
CDR3: CASSGGIYNEQFF
V: TRBV7-2
J: TRBJ2-1
D: -
size: few

DNA: TGTGCCAGCAGGATCCGCTCGGGGTCTGAGCAGTTCTTC
CDR3: CASRIRSGSEQFF
V: TRBV12-3/TRBV12-4
J: TRBJ2-1
D: -
size: many

DNA: TGTGCCAGCAGCTCAAGAATCCCCAATGAGCAGTTCTTC
CDR3: CASSSRIPNEQFF
V: TRBV7-6
J: TRBJ2-1
D: -
size: few

DNA: TGTGCCAGCAGCCAAGCCCCGACAGGGGAGGGTGGCTACACCTTC
CDR3: CASSQAPTGEGGYTF
V: TRBV3-1
J: TRBJ1-2
D: TRBD1
size: few

DNA: TGTGCCAGCAGCAACTTACGGACGTACGATAATCAGCCCCAGCATTTT
CDR3: CASSNLRTYDNQPQHF
V: TRBV6-2/TRBV6-3
J: TRBJ1-5
D: -
size: -

DNA: TGCAGTGCTAGAGAGGCGGGAAATCGGTACGAGCAGTACTTC
CDR3: CSAREAGNRYEQYF
V: TRBV20-1
J: TRBJ2-7
D: -
size: -

DNA: TGCAGTGCTAGAGTTCCGGGGGCGCTTAGTCCACACCAAGAGACCCAGTACTTC
CDR3: CSARVPGALSPHQETQYF
V: TRBV20-1
J: TRBJ2-5
D: -
size: -

DNA: TGTGCCAGCAGCCCACCTAGCGGGAGCTCCTACGAGCAGTACTTC
CDR3: CASSPPSGSSYEQYF
V: TRBV7-9
J: TRBJ2-7
D: TRBD2
size: many

DNA: TGCGCCAGCAGCCGTAGCCTAGCGGGGGGCAGAGGAGATACGCAGTATTTT
CDR3: CASSRSLAGGRGDTQYF
V: TRBV5-1
J: TRBJ2-3
D: TRBD2
size: many

DNA: TGTGCCAGCAGTGGAACAGGGGCTCAAACCTACAATGAGCAGTTCTTC
CDR3: CASSGTGAQTYNEQFF
V: TRBV12-3/TRBV12-4
J: TRBJ2-1
D: TRBD1
size: many

DNA: TGTGCCAGCAGCCAAGGGAGGGAGAGCTCCTACGAGCAGTACTTC
CDR3: CASSQGRESSYEQYF
V: TRBV3-1
J: TRBJ2-7
D: -
size: once

DNA: TGCAGTGCCCCGGGGCAGCGGGGATACCAAGAGACCCAGTACTTC
CDR3: CSAPGQRGYQETQYF
V: TRBV20-1
J: TRBJ2-5
D: TRBD2
size: few

DNA: TGTGCCAGCACCTCCGGGTCCGCAGGTATTCAGTACTTC
CDR3: CASTSGSAGIQYF
V: TRBV28
J: TRBJ2-4
D: -
size: -

DNA: TGTGCCAGCAGCGACCTCCTGGGCTCCGGAAACACCATATATTTT
CDR3: CASSDLLGSGNTIYF
V: TRBV9
J: TRBJ1-3
D: -
size: -

DNA: TGTGCCAGCAGCGGACTTGGGGCCTCGTACCAAGAGACCCAGTACTTC
CDR3: CASSGLGASYQETQYF
V: TRBV21-1
J: TRBJ2-5
D: -
size: once

DNA: TGTGCCAGCAACCCTTCCCCCGCGGGAAAGTACAATGAGCAGTTCTTC
CDR3: CASNPSPAGKYNEQFF
V: TRBV27
J: TRBJ2-1
D: -
size: few

DNA: TGTGCCAGCAGTTTGAGGGAGTCGGACGAGCAGTACTTC
CDR3: CASSLRESDEQYF
V: TRBV12-3/TRBV12-4
J: TRBJ2-7
D: -
size: few

DNA: TGCGCCAGCAGCCAAGTCCTTGGACAGGGAAATTATGGCTACACCTTC
CDR3: CASSQVLGQGNYGYTF
V: TRBV4-3
J: TRBJ1-2
D: TRBD1
size: few

DNA: TGCGCCAGCAGCCAATGGACAGGGGGGGCCTACGAGCAGTACTTC
CDR3: CASSQWTGGAYEQYF
V: TRBV4-1
J: TRBJ2-7
D: TRBD1
size: few

DNA: TGTGCCAGCAGCTCGGACTGGGTGGGTGAGCAGTTCTTC
CDR3: CASSSDWVGEQFF
V: TRBV7-2
J: TRBJ2-1
D: -
size: -

DNA: TGCGCCAGCGGTGGGACAAGCGATGGGGATACGCAGTATTTT
CDR3: CASGGTSDGDTQYF
V: TRBV5-1
J: TRBJ2-3
D: -
size: -

DNA: TGCGCCAGCAGCACATACCGGGACAGGGGGGCCTACGAGCAGTACTTC
CDR3: CASSTYRDRGAYEQYF
V: TRBV5-1
J: TRBJ2-7
D: TRBD1
size: -

DNA: TGTGCCAGCAGCTCTATCGGCACAGGGAGTGGCTACACCTTC
CDR3: CASSSIGTGSGYTF
V: TRBV7-2
J: TRBJ1-2
D: -
size: once

DNA: TGCGCCGGCAGCTTGGCCGCCGGGGGGGCCTACAATGAGCAGTTCTTC
CDR3: CAGSLAAGGAYNEQFF
V: TRBV5-1
J: TRBJ2-1
D: TRBD2
size: -

DNA: TGTGCCAGCAGTTACTCGAAGATATCTGGAAACACCATATATTTT
CDR3: CASSYSKISGNTIYF
V: TRBV6-2/TRBV6-3
J: TRBJ1-3
D: -
size: -

DNA: TGTGCCAGCAGTAATACGCGATTGAGAGCTTTCTTT
CDR3: CASSNTRLRAFF
V: TRBV12-3/TRBV12-4
J: TRBJ1-1
D: -
size: -

DNA: TGCGCCAGCAGCCAAGTATCTCAAGGTGCGGGGGAGCTGTTTTTT
CDR3: CASSQVSQGAGELFF
V: TRBV4-3
J: TRBJ2-2
D: -
size: -

DNA: TGTGCCAGCACGTGGACAGGGAGATACAATGAGCAGTTCTTC
CDR3: CASTWTGRYNEQFF
V: TRBV28
J: TRBJ2-1
D: TRBD1
size: -

DNA: TGCGCCAGCAGCTTGGCGGCGGTCACGATGAACACTGAAGCTTTCTTT
CDR3: CASSLAAVTMNTEAFF
V: TRBV5-1
J: TRBJ1-1
D: -
size: few

DNA: TGTGCCAGCAGCCCCCGTTTCGGTCAGCCCCAGCATTTT
CDR3: CASSPRFGQPQHF
V: TRBV3-1
J: TRBJ1-5
D: -
size: -

DNA: TGCAGTGGGACGCTCCCTAGCGGGAACCTGTACGAGCAGTACTTC
CDR3: CSGTLPSGNLYEQYF
V: TRBV20-1
J: TRBJ2-7
D: TRBD2
size: many

DNA: TGCAGTGCTAGAGAGTGGGGGACTGGAAACACCATATATTTT
CDR3: CSAREWGTGNTIYF
V: TRBV20-1
J: TRBJ1-3
D: -
size: -

DNA: TGTGCCAGCAGTTACGGACAGAACACGAACTATGGCTACACCTTC
CDR3: CASSYGQNTNYGYTF
V: TRBV6-2/TRBV6-3
J: TRBJ1-2
D: -
size: few

DNA: TGTGCCAGCAGCTTAAACAGGGGGAATGAGCAGTTCTTC
CDR3: CASSLNRGNEQFF
V: TRBV7-3
J: TRBJ2-1
D: TRBD1
size: many

DNA: TGCAGTGCTAACAACCCGGCAGCGCGGGAGGGCCGGTTCTTC
CDR3: CSANNPAAREGRFF
V: TRBV20-1
J: TRBJ2-1
D: TRBD2
size: -

DNA: TGTGCCTGGAGTGCTGACAGGGGATACTCCTACGAGCAGTACTTC
CDR3: CAWSADRGYSYEQYF
V: TRBV30
J: TRBJ2-7
D: TRBD1
size: -

DNA: TGTGCCAGCAGCCTCGGGGGGCGCGCTAACTATGGCTACACCTTC
CDR3: CASSLGGRANYGYTF
V: TRBV7-9
J: TRBJ1-2
D: -
size: -

DNA: TGCTGTGCTAGAGATAGTCGGGGGCCGGGAGAGACCCAGTACTTC
CDR3: CCARDSRGPGETQYF
V: TRBV20-1
J: TRBJ2-5
D: -
size: -

DNA: TGTGCCACAAGACTAGCGCTTACCGGGGAGCTGTTTTTT
CDR3: CATRLALTGELFF
V: TRBV10-3
J: TRBJ2-2
D: TRBD2
size: -

DNA: TGTGCCAGCAGCGTGGGCGGGATCGGGGATACGCAGTATTTT
CDR3: CASSVGGIGDTQYF
V: TRBV9
J: TRBJ2-3
D: -
size: few

DNA: TGTGCCAGCAGCTTAGTACCTAGCGGGGAGCTGTTTTTT
CDR3: CASSLVPSGELFF
V: TRBV11-1
J: TRBJ2-2
D: -
size: few

DNA: TGTGCCATCAGCGGACTCTCTGGTGCCTACAATGAGCAGTTCTTC
CDR3: CAISGLSGAYNEQFF
V: TRBV10-3
J: TRBJ2-1
D: -
size: many

DNA: TGTGCCAGCAGTTTTTCGTATCAAGAGACCCAGTACTTC
CDR3: CASSFSYQETQYF
V: TRBV12-3/TRBV12-4
J: TRBJ2-5
D: -
size: many